This T cell receptor (beta chain) was captured by sequencing in a study of T cells in Graves' hyperthyroidism and ophthalmopathy. This clonotype was counted many times. The authors obtained PBMCs from 10 ml of fresh peripheral blood. RNA transcripts provided the source from which TCR beta CDR3 regions were amplified. First-round RT-PCR targeting the TCR CDR3 was performed with the HTBI primer set. One entry per CDR3 protein, called by TCRdb with MiXCR from the multiplex PCR reads. Of 300,000 to 400,000 distinct CDR3 sequences in the sample, over 11% were seen once. The CDR3 is 12 amino acids. The germline V and J ends were trimmed by 7 bases and 4 bases, with 8 bases remaining between them.

The genes are TRBV12-3 or TRBV12-4 and TRBJ1-5; D gene uncertain. The TCR was taken from a woman aged 55-70 years with Graves' hyperthyroidism. Source material: blood. This chain's CDR3 is CASTFGNQPQHF. CDR3 in DNA: TGTGCCAGCACCTTTGGTAATCAGCCCCAGCATTTT.